Reported below is one T cell receptor beta chain. This entry is derived from a study of shared T cell receptors in the human thymus. This CDR3 region has 14 residues. Germline CDR1 SGHNT, CDR2 YENEEA. With 0 bases removed from V and 4 bases from J, the gap between germline ends came to 9 bases. Assay: immunoSEQ multiplex PCR; the TCRdb copy retains only in-frame clones and omits some. The sample shows hundreds of thousands of clones, 95% of them seen only once. This TCR was sampled from a human donor. The specimen was thymocytes. The genes are TRBV11-3 and TRBJ1-2, with D possibly being TRBD1 (5 bases). The CDR3 DNA reads as TGTGCCAGCAGCTTAGATGGGGGAACCTATGGCTACACCTTC. Translation gives CASSLDGGTYGYTF.